One T cell receptor (beta chain) is described in this entry. Its target is unknown. Random hexamers were used to reverse transcribe the RNA input (0.5 to 1 ug). The immunoSEQ assay covered 54 Vbeta and 13 Jbeta segments for CDR3. TCRdb reprocessed the immunoSEQ multiplex PCR reads with MiXCR, giving one entry per CDR3 protein. The sample contains about 200,000 distinct CDR3 sequences, around 93% of which appear only once. This record comes from a study of CD8 T cells in Susac syndrome. General study findings and limits: It was acknowledged in the study that the number of individuals who were included in its TCR sequencing and HLA analysis was relatively small.

The multiple sclerosis controls were treatment-naive patients, and their relapsing-remitting disease was stable or active. The CD8+ and CD4+ T cells were isolated magnetically using a negative isolation approach, whereas the TEMRA cells were enriched by FACS. Trimming cost V 0 bases and J 3 bases, with 8 bases left between them. The CDR3 length is 14 residues. Germline assignment: CDR1 LNHNV and CDR2 YYDKDF (reference sequence). The receptor was isolated from a human donor with multiple sclerosis. The source material was CD4+ T cells from PBMCs. This chain links TRBV15 with TRBJ1-2; D uncertain. CDR3 residues: CATSRDSSYYGYTF. The CDR3 nucleotides read TGTGCCACCAGCAGAGACAGCTCCTACTATGGCTACACCTTC.